This T cell receptor beta chain stems from a study of blood T cell repertoires in COVID-19 (dated by TCRdb to about 2020). Background on the whole study: The collaborator samples originated in the United States, Italy and Spain and spanned the acute and convalescent phases of COVID-19. The dataset comprised deeply sampled blood TCRbeta repertoires from subjects exposed to, actively infected with, or recovered from COVID-19. Sample metadata almost always included a de-identified subject ID, COVID-19 status, age in years and sex. The prospective study material was composed of cDNA or gDNA derived from T cells, B-cell-depleted T cells, or PBMCs. Where available, HLA class I and class II types were obtained from metadata supplied by the sample provider rather than from assay-based typing. The repertoires were made available in a free public database intended to serve as a resource for research on the immune response to SARS-CoV-2. Samples were obtained from the ongoing ImmuneRACE study (first 160 participants) and from some 1,200 subjects provided by 6 global collaborators.

Regarding this clone: Its recognized antigen is unknown. Base qualities are not provided; no much larger clone lies one nucleotide away.

Collaborating institutions collected whole blood in K2EDTA tubes following their own protocols. For TCRbeta analysis, collaborator samples were shipped as frozen whole blood, as isolated PBMCs, or as DNA extracted from either sample type. TCRbeta CDR3 regions were amplified from genomic DNA using the immunoSEQ Assay, a bias-controlled multiplex PCR. In the paper's pipeline: The number of nucleated cells in each sample was estimated from the amplification of reference gene primers within the assay. To quantify the absolute abundance of each unique TCRbeta CDR3 rearrangement, sequence reads were collapsed and filtered. For each sample, productive Simpson clonality was calculated as the square root of Simpson's diversity index across productive rearrangements. In its TCRdb copy, this immuneACCESS table keeps in-frame sequences only and misses some clones. Where compared with another copy, unresolved V genes explain less than half of these, and the others have no known cause. D and trimming were read from the DNA, whereas the V and J calls and clone size are those reported in that table. Present in this sample are around 170,000 clones, 65% to 85% of which were seen just once. Approximately 15% of the sample rests with the top ten.

Here is what the overall study found, with its caveats: The amount of clinical and demographic metadata varied by source and participant and was provided uncurated.

V is shortened by 5 bases, J by 0 bases, and the region joining them spans 8 bases. The germline V gene sets CDR1 to SQVTM and CDR2 to ANQGSEA. The CDR3, from cysteine to phenylalanine, totals 13 residues. Left in the record is the CDR3 DNA by itself, 39 bases read in frame from the first base. The chain was built from TRBV29-1 and TRBJ2-1; the D gene cannot be resolved reliably. The TCR sequence derives from an elderly woman with acute or convalescent COVID-19. The source material was peripheral blood. The nucleotide sequence reads as follows: TGCAGCGTTAGTGTAGTCTCCTACAATGAGCAGTTCTTC. Its protein reads: CSVSVVSYNEQFF.